A single sample gave rise to the 18 T cell receptor beta chains below, sequenced in a study of tumor-infiltrating lymphocytes in oesophageal squamous cell carcinoma. TCRdb independently ran MiXCR on the PCR reads; one entry per CDR3 protein. The sample lists around 7,100 distinct CDR3 sequences; about a sixth were seen once. Input material: blood. These receptors were collected from a male donor with esophageal squamous cell carcinoma.

This clonotype was picked up many times. This rearrangement joins TRBV6-1 to TRBJ1-5; D not resolved. The length of the CDR3 is 13 residues. V lost 5 bases and J 5 bases, leaving 10 bases between the germline ends. From germline, CDR1 is MNHNS and CDR2 SASEGT. The CDR3 DNA reads TGTGCCAGCAGTTACGGCCGGTATCAGCCCCAGCATTTT. Protein: CASSYGRYQPQHF.

On this clonotype itself: The junction departs from germline at one end; a sequencing error may be responsible. This rearrangement joins TRBV7-2 to TRBJ2-3; 8 positions match TRBD2. Germline V gene lookup returns CDR1 SGHTA and CDR2 FQGNSA. There are 15 residues in the CDR3. The CDR3 bases are TGTGCCAGCGGCTTTGGGACGAGCGGGGGAGATAGGCAGTATTTT. Translation: CASGFGTSGGDRQYF.

At least ten counts were recorded for this clonotype. V gene TRBV4-2 combines with J gene TRBJ2-7, with D maybe TRBD2 (5 bases). Trimming cost V 0 bases and J 2 bases, with 11 bases left between them. The CDR3 contains 15 residues. Germline V gene sequence: CDR1 LGHNA, CDR2 YNFKEQ. The CDR3 is CASSQDPDSPYEQYF. CDR3 sequence (DNA): TGTGCCAGCAGCCAAGACCCGGACTCACCCTACGAGCAGTACTTC.

J is TRBJ1-2 and V is TRBV5-5, with D possibly TRBD1 on 5 matching bases. Looked up from germline, CDR1 is SGHKS and CDR2 is YYEKEE (reference sequence). CDR3 size: 14 residues. The ends were cut back, 1 base at V and 5 bases at J, with 12 bases in the middle. CDR3 protein: CASSLSGTEYGYTF. The CDR3 nucleotides read TGTGCCAGCAGCTTGTCCGGGACGGAATATGGCTACACCTTC.

This clonotype was picked up a small number of times. CDR3 nucleotides: TGTGCCAGCAGCTTGGGACAGCCGAACAATTCACCCCTCCACTTT. Encoded protein: CASSLGQPNNSPLHF. The genes are TRBV5-5 and TRBJ1-6; perhaps TRBD1 as D (5 bases). With 0 bases removed from V and 7 bases from J, the gap between germline ends came to 11 bases. The CDR3 totals 15 residues. Looked up from germline, CDR1 is SGHKS and CDR2 is YYEKEE (reference sequence).

The sample holds many counts of this clonotype. This chain joins TRBV19 and TRBJ1-1, with 8 nucleotides matching TRBD1. Trimming took 5 bases from V and 1 from J; bases not matched to a gene: 6. This CDR3 comprises 15 residues. Germline assignment: CDR1 LNHDA and CDR2 SQIVND (reference sequence). The CDR3 spells CASSGRGQENTEAFF. The CDR3 DNA reads as TGTGCCAGTAGTGGCCGGGGACAGGAGAACACTGAAGCTTTCTTT.

The chain links TRBV7-6 to TRBJ2-4, with 11 positions matching TRBD2. The DNA end lines up better with TRBJ2-5; the J call may be wrong. This CDR3 contains 16 residues. Germline values: CDR1 SGHVS, CDR2 FNYEAQ. In DNA, the CDR3 is TGTGCCAGCAGCCCCATAGCGGGGGGGTACCAAGAGACCCAGTACTTC. Protein: CASSPIAGGYQETQYF.

Judged by abundance, this clonotype is medium-sized. V usage is TRBV28 and J usage is TRBJ2-5, with D perhaps TRBD1 (5 bases). This CDR3 comprises 20 residues. V lost 2 bases to trimming and J lost 2 bases, with 27 bases between them. Per germline, CDR1 MDHEN and CDR2 SYDVKM. CDR3 in amino acids: CASSLSSGGAQVRRQETQYF. CDR3 DNA: TGTGCCAGCAGTTTAAGCTCCGGTGGGGCACAGGTTCGGAGACAAGAGACCCAGTACTTC.

This clonotype was found many times. The rearrangement uses TRBV4-1 and TRBJ2-7, with 8 nucleotides matching TRBD1. The V segment lost 1 base and the J segment 8 bases; nucleotides outside the gene matches: 19. This CDR3 is built from 18 residues. Germline CDR1 is MGHRA and CDR2 is YSYEKL. This CDR3 reads CASSQVQTGVLNVAKQYF. CDR3 in DNA: TGCGCCAGCAGCCAAGTCCAGACAGGGGTCCTCAACGTTGCGAAGCAGTACTTC.

By sample fraction, this clonotype is medium-sized. The chain carries TRBV6-2 or TRBV6-3 and TRBJ2-1; D gene ambiguous. The V end lost 2 bases, the J end lost 10 bases, and 9 bases lay between the germline ends. The CDR3 loop spans 12 amino acids. CDR1 and CDR2 from the germline V gene are MNHEY and SVGEGT. The DNA of the CDR3 is TGTGCCAGCAGTTACACAAGCCAGGAGCAGTTCTTC. Protein sequence: CASSYTSQEQFF.

The V gene is TRBV19, the J gene TRBJ2-1; D might be TRBD1 (6 bases). Matching the DNA end better, TRBJ2-7 makes the J call doubtful. Germline V CDR1 and CDR2: LNHDA, SQIVND (reference sequence). The CDR3 sequence is 13 residues long. This chain's CDR3 is CASRRTAGYEQYF. CDR3 bases: TGTGCCAGTAGGCGGACAGCCGGCTACGAGCAGTACTTC.

This clonotype was picked up many times. The genes are TRBV2 and TRBJ2-7; 8 bases are shared with TRBD1. V shed 8 bases, J shed 0 bases, and the junction held 6 bases outside the gene matches. The length of the CDR3 is 14 residues. CDR1 is SNHLY and CDR2 is FYNNEI in the germline V gene. CDR3 nucleotides: TGTGCCAGCGATCAAGGACAGGGCTCCTACGAGCAGTACTTC. This encodes CASDQGQGSYEQYF. Complete variable domain (other parts from reference TRBV2 and TRBJ2-7): EPEVTQTPSHQVTQMGQEVILRCVPISNHLYFYWYRQILGQKVEFLVSFYNNEISEKSEIFDDQFSVERPDGSNFTLKIRSTKLEDSAMYFCASDQGQGSYEQYFGPGTRLTVT.

V is TRBV29-1 and J is TRBJ2-2, with 16 nucleotides matching TRBD2. CDR3 length: 17 residues. Germline V lookup: CDR1 SQVTM, CDR2 ANQGSEA. The trim removed 6 bases at V and 4 bases at J, leaving 8 bases unmatched. CDR3 bases: TGCAGCGTCCCTGGGACTAGCGGGGGGGCTATCACCGGGGAGCTGTTTTTT. Amino acids: CSVPGTSGGAITGELFF.

This clonotype was seen a handful of times. This chain uses TRBV4-2 with TRBJ2-3; 12 bases align to TRBD2. The J segment lost 4 bases and the V segment lost 0 bases, leaving 2 bases of the junction unmatched. Germline loops: CDR1 LGHNA, CDR2 YNFKEQ. This CDR3 region has 16 residues. Here the CDR3 reads CASSQESSGGADTQYF. The CDR3 bases are TGTGCCAGCAGCCAAGAGTCTAGCGGGGGGGCAGATACGCAGTATTTT.

This clonotype was recorded a few times. The CDR3 region is CASSRVEGPNTGELFF. For the CDR3, the DNA is TGTGCCAGCAGCCGCGTTGAGGGCCCGAACACCGGGGAGCTGTTTTTT. This chain uses TRBV11-2 with TRBJ2-2; a possible D gene is TRBD2 (5 bases). The CDR3 length is 16 residues. Trimming removed 5 bases at V and 0 bases at J, with 13 bases between. Looked up from germline, CDR1 is SGHAT and CDR2 is FQNNGV.

This clonotype was counted only a few times. A much larger clone differs from this one at a single base, so this may be a read error. CDR3 amino acids: CASSAGPESEQYF. CDR3 DNA sequence: TGCGCCAGCAGTGCGGGACCTGAGAGTGAGCAGTACTTC. The chain recombines TRBV10-1 with TRBJ2-1, with D perhaps assigned TRBD1 or TRBD2 (5 bases each). The J call may be in error: the DNA end matches TRBJ2-7 better. The CDR3 is 13 residues long. Looked up from germline, CDR1 is WNHNN and CDR2 is SYGVQD (reference sequence).

This clonotype qualifies as medium-sized (0.01 to 0.1%). The rearrangement links TRBV6-1 to TRBJ2-1, with D possibly TRBD2 on 5 matching bases. The CDR3 is 13 residues long. Trimming took off 7 bases at V and 2 bases at J, with 9 bases between the two ends. Germline lookup yields CDR1 MNHNS and CDR2 SASEGT. CDR3 protein: CASTLAAYNEQFF. In nucleotides, the CDR3 is TGTGCCAGCACCCTAGCTGCCTACAATGAGCAGTTCTTC.

In regard to this clonotype: Since a much larger clone is just one base distant, this may be a read error. The genes are TRBV11-3 and TRBJ2-7, with D perhaps TRBD1 (5 bases). The CDR3 has 13 residues. V lost 1 base, J lost 7 bases, and 11 bases lay in between. Looked up from germline, CDR1 is SGHNT and CDR2 is YENEEA. The CDR3 bases are TGTGCCAGCAGCTTAGTAGGGGTTTGGGAGCAGTACTTC. Amino acid sequence: CASSLVGVWEQYF.